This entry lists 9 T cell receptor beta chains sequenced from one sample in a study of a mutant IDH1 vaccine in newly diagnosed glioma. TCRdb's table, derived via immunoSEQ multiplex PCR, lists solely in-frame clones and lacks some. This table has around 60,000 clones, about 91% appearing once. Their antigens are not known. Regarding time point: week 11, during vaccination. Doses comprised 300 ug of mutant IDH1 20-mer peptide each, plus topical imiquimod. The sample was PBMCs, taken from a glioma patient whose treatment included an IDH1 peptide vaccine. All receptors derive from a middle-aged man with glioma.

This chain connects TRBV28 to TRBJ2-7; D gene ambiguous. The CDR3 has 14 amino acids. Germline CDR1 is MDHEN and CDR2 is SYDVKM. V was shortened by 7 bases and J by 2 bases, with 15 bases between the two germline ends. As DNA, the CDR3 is TGTGCCAGCACCCCGCCCGGCAGCCCCTACGAGCAGTACGTC. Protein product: CASTPPGSPYEQYV.

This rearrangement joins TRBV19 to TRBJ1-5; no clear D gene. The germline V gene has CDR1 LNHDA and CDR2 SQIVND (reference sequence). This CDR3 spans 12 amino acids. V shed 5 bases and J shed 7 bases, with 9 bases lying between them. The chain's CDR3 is CASSPLDQPQHF. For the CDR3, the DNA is TGTGCCAGTAGTCCTCTTGACCAGCCCCAGCATTTT.

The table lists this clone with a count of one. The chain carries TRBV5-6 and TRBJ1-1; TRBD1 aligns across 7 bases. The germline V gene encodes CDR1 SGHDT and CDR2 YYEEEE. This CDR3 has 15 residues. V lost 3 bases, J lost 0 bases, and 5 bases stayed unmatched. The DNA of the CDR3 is TGTGCCAGCAGCTGGGTCGACAGGGTGAACACTGAAGCTTTCTTT. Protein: CASSWVDRVNTEAFF.

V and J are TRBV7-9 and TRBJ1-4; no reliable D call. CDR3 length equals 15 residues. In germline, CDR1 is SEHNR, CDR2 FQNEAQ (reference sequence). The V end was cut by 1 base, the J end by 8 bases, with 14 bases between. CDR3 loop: CASSLDPWTGEKLFF. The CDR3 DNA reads TGTGCCAGCAGCTTAGATCCCTGGACGGGGGAAAAACTGTTTTTT.

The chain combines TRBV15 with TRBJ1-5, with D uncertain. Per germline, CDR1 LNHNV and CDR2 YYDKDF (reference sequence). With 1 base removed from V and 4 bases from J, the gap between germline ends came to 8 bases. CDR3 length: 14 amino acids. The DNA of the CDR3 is TGTGCCACCAGCAGAGTCAGCCTAAATCAGCCCCAGCATTTT. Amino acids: CATSRVSLNQPQHF.

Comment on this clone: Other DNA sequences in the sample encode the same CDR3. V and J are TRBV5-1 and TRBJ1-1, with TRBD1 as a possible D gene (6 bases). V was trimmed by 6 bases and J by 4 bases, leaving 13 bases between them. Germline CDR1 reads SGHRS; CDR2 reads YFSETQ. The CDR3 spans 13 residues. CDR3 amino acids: CASTLRGGTEAFF. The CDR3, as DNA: TGCGCCAGCACCCTACGAGGGGGCACTGAAGCTTTCTTT.

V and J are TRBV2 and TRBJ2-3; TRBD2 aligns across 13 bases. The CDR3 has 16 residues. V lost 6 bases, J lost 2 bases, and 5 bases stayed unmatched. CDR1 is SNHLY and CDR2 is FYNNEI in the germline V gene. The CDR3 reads CASSGLAGESTDTQYF. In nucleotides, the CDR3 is TGTGCCAGCAGCGGACTAGCGGGGGAATCCACAGATACGCAGTATTTT.

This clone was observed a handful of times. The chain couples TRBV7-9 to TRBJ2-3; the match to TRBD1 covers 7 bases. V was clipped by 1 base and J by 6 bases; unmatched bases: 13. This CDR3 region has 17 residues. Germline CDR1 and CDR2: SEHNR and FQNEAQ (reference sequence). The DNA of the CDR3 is TGTGCCAGCAGCTTAGAGCCCTTTAGGCAGGGGGTGGATACGCAGTATTTT. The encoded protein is CASSLEPFRQGVDTQYF. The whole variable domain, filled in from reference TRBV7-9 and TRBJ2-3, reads DTGVSQNPRHKITKRGQNVTFRCDPISEHNRLYWYRQTLGQGPEFLTYFQNEAQLEKSRLLSDRFSAERPKGSFSTLEIQRTEQGDSAMYLCASSLEPFRQGVDTQYFGPGTRLTVL.

CDR3 loop: CARRIAGGRAGELFF. CDR3 in DNA: TGTGCCAGACGTATAGCGGGGGGGCGAGCCGGGGAGCTGTTTTTT. The chain links TRBV2 to TRBJ2-2; TRBD2 aligns across 11 bases. The junction had 9 bases not matched to a gene; V was cut back by 9 bases and J by 6 bases. CDR3 length: 15 residues. Germline V gene data show CDR1 as SNHLY and CDR2 as FYNNEI.